This entry is about one TCR beta chain. Treatment meaning: oral pan-JAK inhibitor, 5-10 mg twice daily. The entry originates in a study of CD8+ T cells in alopecia areata. For the study at large: Tofacitinib exposure lasted 6 to 18 months, followed by 6 months off drug.

Isolated RNA was reverse transcribed into cDNA used as the sequencing template. Method: immunoSEQ multiplex PCR; TCRdb's copy keeps in-frame clones and lacks some. Of fewer than 350,000 clones listed, more than 45% are singletons. The germline CDR1 and CDR2 sequences are DFQATT and SNEGSKA (reference sequence). The ends were cut back, 5 bases at V and 4 bases at J, with 8 bases in the middle. CDR3 length: 11 amino acids. The specimen comprised CD4+ T cells sorted from blood, sampled at week 24, from a patient treated with tofacitinib. This sequence was found in a human donor with alopecia areata. This chain connects TRBV20-1 to TRBJ1-2; TRBD1 might be the D (6 bases). DNA for the CDR3: TGCAGTGCTGAGGGGGTCTATGGCTACACCTTC. This encodes CSAEGVYGYTF.